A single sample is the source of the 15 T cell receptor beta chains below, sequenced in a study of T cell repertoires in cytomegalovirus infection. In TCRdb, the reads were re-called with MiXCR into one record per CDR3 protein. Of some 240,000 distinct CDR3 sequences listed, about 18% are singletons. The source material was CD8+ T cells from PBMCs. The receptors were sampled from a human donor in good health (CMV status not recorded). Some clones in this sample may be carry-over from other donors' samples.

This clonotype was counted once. CDR3 residues: CASSARPGRETQYF. The CDR3 nucleotides are TGTGCCAGCAGTGCCAGACCAGGTCGAGAGACCCAGTACTTC. The chain couples TRBV2 to TRBJ2-5; D not certain. Germline CDR1 SNHLY, CDR2 FYNNEI. V gave up 4 bases and J gave up 4 bases, with 13 bases separating them. CDR3 size: 14 residues.

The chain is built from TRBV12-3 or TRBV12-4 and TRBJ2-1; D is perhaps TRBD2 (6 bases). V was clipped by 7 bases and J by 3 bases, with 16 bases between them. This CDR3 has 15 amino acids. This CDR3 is CASTLSGGLYNEQFF. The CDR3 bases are TGTGCCAGCACCCTTTCCGGGGGTCTCTACAATGAGCAGTTCTTC.

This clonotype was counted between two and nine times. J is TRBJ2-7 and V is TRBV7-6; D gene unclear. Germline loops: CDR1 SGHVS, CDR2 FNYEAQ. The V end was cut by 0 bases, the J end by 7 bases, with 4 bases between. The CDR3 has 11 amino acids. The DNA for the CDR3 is TGTGCCAGCAGCTTAGCCCAGGAGCAGTACTTC. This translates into CASSLAQEQYF.

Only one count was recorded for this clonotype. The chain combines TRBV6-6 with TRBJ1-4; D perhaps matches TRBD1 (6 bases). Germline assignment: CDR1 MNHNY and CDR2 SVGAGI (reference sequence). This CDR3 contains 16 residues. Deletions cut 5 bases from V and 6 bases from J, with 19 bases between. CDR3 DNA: TGTGCCAGCAGTAAGATGCAGGGGTGTTTTGATGAAAAACTGTTTTTT. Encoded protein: CASSKMQGCFDEKLFF.

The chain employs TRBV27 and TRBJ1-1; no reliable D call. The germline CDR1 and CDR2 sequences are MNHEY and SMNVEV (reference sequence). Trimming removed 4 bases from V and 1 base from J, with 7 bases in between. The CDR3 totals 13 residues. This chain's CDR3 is CASSYVQNTEAFF. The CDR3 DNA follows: TGTGCCAGCAGTTACGTACAGAACACTGAAGCTTTCTTT.

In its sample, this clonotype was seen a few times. The CDR3 region has the DNA TGTGCCAGCAGCTTGCTCGTCCTCTCCTACAATGAGCAGTTCTTC. Protein product: CASSLLVLSYNEQFF. The rearrangement links TRBV5-6 to TRBJ2-1; D not certain. The ends were cut back, 1 base at V and 0 bases at J, with 8 bases in the middle. From germline, CDR1 is SGHDT and CDR2 YYEEEE. The CDR3 has 15 residues.

In DNA form, the CDR3 reads TGTGCCAGCGGGCGGGGGGGGAATGAGCAGTTCTTC. Translating gives CASGRGGNEQFF. The chain employs TRBV2 and TRBJ2-1; 9 positions agree with TRBD2. Trimming cost V 8 bases and J 7 bases; bases outside gene matches: 3. Germline lookup yields CDR1 SNHLY and CDR2 FYNNEI. This CDR3 has 12 amino acids. The variable domain in full, with the rest retrieved from reference TRBV2 and TRBJ2-1, is EPEVTQTPSHQVTQMGQEVILRCVPISNHLYFYWYRQILGQKVEFLVSFYNNEISEKSEIFDDQFSVERPDGSNFTLKIRSTKLEDSAMYFCASGRGGNEQFFGPGTRLTVL.

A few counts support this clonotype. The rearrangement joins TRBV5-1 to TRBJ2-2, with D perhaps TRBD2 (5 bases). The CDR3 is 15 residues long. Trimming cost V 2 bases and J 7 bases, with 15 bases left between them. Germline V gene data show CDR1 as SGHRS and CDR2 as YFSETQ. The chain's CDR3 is CASSFHGGSGGELFF. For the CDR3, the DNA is TGCGCCAGCAGCTTTCATGGAGGTAGTGGCGGGGAGCTGTTTTTT. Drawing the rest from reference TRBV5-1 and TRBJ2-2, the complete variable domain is KAGVTQTPRYLIKTRGQQVTLSCSPISGHRSVSWYQQTPGQGLQFLFEYFSETQRNKGNFPGRFSGRQFSNSRSEMNVSTLELGDSALYLCASSFHGGSGGELFFGEGSRLTVL.

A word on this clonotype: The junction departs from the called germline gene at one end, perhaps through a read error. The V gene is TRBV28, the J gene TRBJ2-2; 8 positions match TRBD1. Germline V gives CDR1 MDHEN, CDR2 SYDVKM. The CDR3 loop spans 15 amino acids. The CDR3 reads CASSHTGGNTGELFF. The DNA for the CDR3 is TGTGCCAGCAGTCATACAGGGGGAAACACCGGCGAGCTGTTTTTT.

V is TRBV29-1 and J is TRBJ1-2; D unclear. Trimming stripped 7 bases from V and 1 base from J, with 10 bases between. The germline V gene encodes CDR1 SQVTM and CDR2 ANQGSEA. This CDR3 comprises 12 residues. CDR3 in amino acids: CSAALGNYGYTF. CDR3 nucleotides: TGCAGCGCGGCCTTAGGTAACTATGGCTACACCTTC.

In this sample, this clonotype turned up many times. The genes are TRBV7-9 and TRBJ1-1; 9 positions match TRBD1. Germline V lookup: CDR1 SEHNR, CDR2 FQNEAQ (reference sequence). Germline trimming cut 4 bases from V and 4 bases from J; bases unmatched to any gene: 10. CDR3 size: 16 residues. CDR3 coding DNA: TGTGCCAGCAGCTCACCGGGACAGGGTATAGGCACTGAAGCTTTCTTT. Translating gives CASSSPGQGIGTEAFF. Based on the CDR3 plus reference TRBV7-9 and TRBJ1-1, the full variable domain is DTGVSQNPRHKITKRGQNVTFRCDPISEHNRLYWYRQTLGQGPEFLTYFQNEAQLEKSRLLSDRFSAERPKGSFSTLEIQRTEQGDSAMYLCASSSPGQGIGTEAFFGQGTRLTVV.

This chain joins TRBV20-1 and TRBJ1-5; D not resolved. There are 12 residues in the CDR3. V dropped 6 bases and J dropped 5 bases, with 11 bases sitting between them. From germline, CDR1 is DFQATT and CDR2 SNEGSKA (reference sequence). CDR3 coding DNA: TGCAGTGCCCCAGGAGCGGATCAGCCCCAGCATTTT. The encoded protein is CSAPGADQPQHF.

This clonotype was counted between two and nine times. The CDR3 protein is CSLRASGYEQYF. The CDR3 nucleotides are TGCAGTCTAAGGGCTAGCGGGTACGAGCAGTACTTC. The rearrangement joins TRBV20-1 to TRBJ2-7; 8 nucleotides match TRBD2. The CDR3 is 12 amino acids. Germline CDR1 DFQATT, CDR2 SNEGSKA (reference sequence). With V trimmed by 8 bases and J by 4 bases, 7 bases remained unmatched.

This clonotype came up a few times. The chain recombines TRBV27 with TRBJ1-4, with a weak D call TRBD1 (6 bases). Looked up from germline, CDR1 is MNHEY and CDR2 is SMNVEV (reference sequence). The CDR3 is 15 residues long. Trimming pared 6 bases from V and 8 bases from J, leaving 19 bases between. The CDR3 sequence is CASRQSTGRKEKLFF. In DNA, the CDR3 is TGTGCCAGCAGACAATCGACAGGTCGGAAAGAAAAACTGTTTTTT.

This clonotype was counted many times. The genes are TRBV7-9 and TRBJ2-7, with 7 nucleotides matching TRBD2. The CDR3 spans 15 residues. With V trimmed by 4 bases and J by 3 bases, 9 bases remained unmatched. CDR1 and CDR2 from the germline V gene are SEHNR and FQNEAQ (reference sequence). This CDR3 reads CASSSLAENYYEQYF. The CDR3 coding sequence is TGTGCCAGCAGCTCCCTAGCGGAGAACTACTACGAGCAGTACTTC.